One and the same sample provided the 26 T cell receptor beta chains below, sequenced in a study of T-cell memory formation after mild COVID-19 (dated by TCRdb to the early 2020s). Library prep was done by 5' RACE. The sequencing machine was an Illumina NovaSeq 6000. The public reads were run again by TCRdb, first through fastp at Q25 and then through MiXCR, and only productive beta chains were kept. When rows share a CDR3 protein, they turn into one entry using the most common DNA and genes. The sample table holds more than 300,000 distinct CDR3 sequences, of which approximately 15% were seen once. The ten largest clones capture about 21% of the sample. The sequenced sample consisted of PBMCs or a T cell subset sorted from them (not recorded which). The receptors were gathered from a man aged 18 to 30 who had mild COVID-19 (a few samples of this study predate the infection). The sample titles of this study are shuffled in the database, so cell type and time point are left out; the donor was told from shared clones.

This clonotype was detected ten times or more. The gene calls are TRBV9 and TRBJ2-3; maybe TRBD2 (5 bases). Germline lookup yields CDR1 SGDLS and CDR2 YYNGEE. Trimming took 3 bases from V and 4 from J, leaving 15 bases between them. This CDR3 region has 15 residues. The CDR3 sequence: CASSGRFEGADTQYF. In DNA, the CDR3 is TGTGCCAGCAGCGGAAGGTTCGAGGGCGCAGATACGCAGTATTTT.

As regards this clonotype: The junction and the germline gene differ at one end; a read error may be behind it. V and J are TRBV7-9 and TRBJ1-2; maybe TRBD1 (6 bases). CDR1 and CDR2 (germline): SEHNR, FQNEAQ (reference sequence). The CDR3 covers 11 residues. The CDR3 region has the DNA TGTGCCAGCAGCCCCGGACAGCCCCGGCACTTC. This translates into CASSPGQPRHF.

The CDR3 coding sequence is TGTGCCAGCAGCCCGATGGGCCCTCAAGAGACCCAGTACTTC. Translating gives CASSPMGPQETQYF. This chain uses TRBV11-1 with TRBJ2-5; D is uncertain. CDR3 length equals 14 residues. Trimming shortened V by 5 bases and J by 2 bases, and 12 bases separated the two germline ends. Germline values: CDR1 SGHAT, CDR2 FQDESV (reference sequence). The full variable domain, rest sourced from reference TRBV11-1 and TRBJ2-5, is EAEVAQSPRYKITEKSQAVAFWCDPISGHATLYWYRQILGQGPELLVQFQDESVVDDSQLPKDRFSAERLKGVDSTLKIQPAELGDSAMYLCASSPMGPQETQYFGPGTRLLVL.

The chain recombines TRBV9 with TRBJ1-3, with unresolved D. V lost 0 bases, J lost 1 base, and 5 bases lay in between. Per germline, CDR1 SGDLS and CDR2 YYNGEE. CDR3 length: 14 amino acids. The CDR3 DNA follows: TGTGCCAGCAGCGTAGGGGTTTCTGGAAACACCATATATTTT. Translating it yields CASSVGVSGNTIYF.

The rearrangement joins TRBV27 to TRBJ2-5, with TRBD1 identical over 7 bases. CDR3 length: 13 amino acids. The V gene's germline CDR1 is MNHEY and CDR2 SMNVEV (reference sequence). The V gene end was trimmed by 4 bases and the J gene end by 3 bases; junction bases not matched to a gene: 2. CDR3 protein: CASSSQGEETQYF. CDR3 nucleotide sequence: TGTGCCAGCAGTTCCCAGGGGGAAGAGACCCAGTACTTC.

CDR3 sequence (DNA): TGTGCCCTGGTCGGAACATTAGCCAAAAACATTCAGTACTTC. Amino acids: CALVGTLAKNIQYF. This chain links TRBV30 with TRBJ2-4; D unresolved. Trimming removed 8 bases from V and 0 bases from J, with 14 bases in between. In germline, CDR1 is GTSNPN, CDR2 SVGIG (reference sequence). This CDR3 has 14 amino acids.

This clonotype was seen ten or more times. The V gene is TRBV7-2, the J gene TRBJ1-1; D unresolved. The CDR3 runs 12 residues. Trimming stripped 1 base from V and 12 bases from J, with 12 bases between. The germline V gene encodes CDR1 SGHTA and CDR2 FQGNSA. CDR3 protein: CASSLVGPFSFF. DNA of the CDR3: TGTGCCAGCAGCTTAGTCGGGCCTTTTTCTTTCTTT.

Only a few counts were recorded for this clonotype. The rearrangement uses TRBV27 and TRBJ1-6; perhaps TRBD1 as D (5 bases). The CDR3 spans 14 residues. Trimming removed 8 bases at V and 7 bases at J, with 15 bases between. Germline V gives CDR1 MNHEY, CDR2 SMNVEV (reference sequence). CDR3 sequence reads: CASQRQGGNSPLHF. The CDR3 DNA is TGTGCCAGCCAGCGGCAGGGCGGCAATTCACCCCTCCACTTT.

This rearrangement joins TRBV4-3 to TRBJ2-2; possibly TRBD2 for D (6 bases). Trimming cost V 0 bases and J 4 bases, with 18 bases left between them. The CDR3 extends over 18 amino acids. Germline CDR1 and CDR2: LGHNA and YSLEER. CDR3 protein: CASSQERSQGLSTGELFF. The CDR3 bases are TGCGCCAGCAGCCAAGAACGGTCTCAAGGACTATCCACCGGGGAGCTGTTTTTT.

The V and J genes are TRBV4-1 and TRBJ2-1; TRBD2 is a possible D gene (6 bases). The CDR3 is 17 residues long. V lost 0 bases and J lost 0, with 12 bases in between. Germline CDR1 MGHRA, CDR2 YSYEKL. CDR3 amino acids: CASSQDPGGSSYNEQFF. As DNA, the CDR3 is TGCGCCAGCAGCCAAGATCCCGGGGGAAGCTCCTACAATGAGCAGTTCTTC.

This clonotype was recorded a few times. V usage is TRBV7-6 and J usage is TRBJ2-3; possibly TRBD1 or TRBD2 for D (5 bases each). The V end was cut by 5 bases, the J end by 4 bases, with 19 bases between. The CDR3 consists of 16 residues. The germline V gene has CDR1 SGHVS and CDR2 FNYEAQ. The CDR3 region is CASSLSGPGSADTQYF. For the CDR3, the DNA is TGTGCCAGCAGCCTCTCAGGGCCAGGGAGCGCAGATACGCAGTATTTT.

CDR3 sequence reads: CASSPGWEKLFF. The CDR3 DNA follows: TGTGCCAGCAGCCCTGGATGGGAAAAACTGTTTTTT. V usage is TRBV7-2 and J usage is TRBJ1-4; D is uncertain. The CDR3 spans 12 residues. Per the germline V gene, CDR1 is SGHTA and CDR2 is FQGNSA. V lost 5 bases to trimming and J lost 8 bases, with 9 bases between them.

A word on this clonotype: The junction shows a germline mismatch at one end, possibly a read error. The V gene is TRBV20-1, the J gene TRBJ1-3; tentative D call: TRBD1 (6 bases). There are 13 residues in the CDR3. In germline, CDR1 is DFQATT, CDR2 SNEGSKA (reference sequence). The CDR3 nucleotides are TGCAGTGTTACCCAGGTGGACAGTCCGCTAAATCATTTT. Translation: CSVTQVDSPLNHF.

The chain joins TRBV12-3 or TRBV12-4 to TRBJ2-1; D could derive from TRBD1 or TRBD2 (6 bases each). Trimming shortened V by 2 bases and J by 1 base, and 12 bases separated the two germline ends. The CDR3 loop spans 16 amino acids. The DNA for the CDR3 is TGTGCCAGCAGTTTAACCGGGGGCCCTTCCTACAATGAGCAGTTCTTC. It is translated as CASSLTGGPSYNEQFF.

This clonotype was counted a few times. V is TRBV7-2 and J is TRBJ1-3, with no clear D. This CDR3 region has 15 residues. V lost 5 bases and J lost 0, with 11 bases in between. The germline CDR1 and CDR2 sequences are SGHTA and FQGNSA. CDR3 in amino acids: CASSPYPFSGNTIYF. The CDR3 DNA reads as TGTGCCAGCAGCCCATATCCGTTCTCTGGAAACACCATATATTTT.

The V call is TRBV7-9, the J call TRBJ1-1, with 7 bases identical to TRBD1. The CDR3 runs 13 residues. V was clipped by 2 bases and J by 10 bases; unmatched bases: 7. Per germline, CDR1 SEHNR and CDR2 FQNEAQ (reference sequence). DNA for the CDR3: TGTGCCAGCAGCTTAAGCCAGGGGGTTGGAGCTTTCTTT. Amino acid sequence: CASSLSQGVGAFF.

V is TRBV19 and J is TRBJ1-2; 9 bases map to TRBD1. The junction had 11 bases not matched to a gene; V was cut back by 6 bases and J by 9 bases. This CDR3 has 14 amino acids. Germline V gene sequence: CDR1 LNHDA, CDR2 SQIVND (reference sequence). The CDR3 DNA reads TGTGCCAGTAGGACGTCCCGGGACAGGGAGCGCTACACCTTC. Translating gives CASRTSRDRERYTF.

The chain couples TRBV18 to TRBJ2-7, with 10 nucleotides matching TRBD2. The CDR3 covers 15 residues. J gave up 2 bases and V 6 bases, and 7 bases lay outside the gene matches. The germline gives CDR1 KGHSH, CDR2 LQKENI. The CDR3 loop is CASSHGLADTYEQYF. The DNA of the CDR3 is TGTGCCAGCTCGCACGGACTAGCGGATACCTACGAGCAGTACTTC.

This clonotype was seen a few times. The chain uses TRBV5-1 and TRBJ2-7, with a tentative D call TRBD1 (5 bases). CDR1 SGHRS and CDR2 YFSETQ come from the germline V gene. Trimming cost V 2 bases and J 4 bases, with 13 bases left between them. This CDR3 spans 14 amino acids. CDR3 coding DNA: TGCGCCAGCAGCTTAGGGCCCCGGACATACGAGCAGTACTTC. Its translation: CASSLGPRTYEQYF.

This clonotype was observed a handful of times. The chain combines TRBV4-2 with TRBJ2-5; 8 positions agree with TRBD2. In germline, CDR1 is LGHNA, CDR2 YNFKEQ. The CDR3 runs 16 residues. Losses at the gene ends were 4 bases for V and 4 bases for J; bases not matched to a gene: 11. The CDR3 sequence: CASSPEPTSGIETQYF. As DNA, the CDR3 is TGTGCCAGCAGCCCAGAGCCTACTAGCGGCATAGAGACCCAGTACTTC.

The rearrangement links TRBV20-1 to TRBJ1-1, with D possibly being TRBD1 (6 bases). The V and J ends lost 3 bases and 3 bases respectively, with 14 bases between them. The CDR3 contains 14 residues. Looked up from germline, CDR1 is DFQATT and CDR2 is SNEGSKA (reference sequence). In DNA, the CDR3 is TGCAGTGCTAGGCGGCAGGGGTTTCACACTGAAGCTTTCTTT. Protein product: CSARRQGFHTEAFF.

The rearrangement links TRBV10-3 to TRBJ2-2, with TRBD1 identical over 7 bases. This CDR3 comprises 14 residues. Germline-derived CDR1 and CDR2 are ENHRY and SYGVKD. J gave up 6 bases and V 4 bases, and 5 bases lay outside the gene matches. CDR3 nucleotide sequence: TGTGCCATCAGTGGACGACAGGGATCCGGGGAGCTGTTTTTT. This sequence encodes CAISGRQGSGELFF.

CDR3 sequence reads: CASSQTGRGTEAFF. The CDR3 region has the DNA TGCGCCAGCAGCCAAACAGGGAGAGGCACTGAAGCTTTCTTT. This rearrangement joins TRBV4-3 to TRBJ1-1, with D perhaps matching TRBD1 (6 bases). This CDR3 has 14 residues. The V end lost 2 bases, the J end lost 4 bases, and 11 bases lay between the germline ends. Germline CDR1 reads LGHNA; CDR2 reads YSLEER.

Ten or more counts support this clonotype. The chain recombines TRBV5-1 with TRBJ2-5; D is undetermined. Trimming cost V 5 bases and J 3 bases, with 11 bases left between them. The CDR3 loop spans 13 amino acids. CDR1 SGHRS and CDR2 YFSETQ come from the germline V gene. CDR3 DNA: TGCGCCAGCAGGCAGACGATAAAAGAGACCCAGTACTTC. Translation gives CASRQTIKETQYF.

This clonotype was seen a few times. This rearrangement joins TRBV7-2 to TRBJ1-3; tentatively, D is TRBD1 (6 bases). The V gene lost 2 bases and the J gene lost 0 bases, with 14 bases spanning the gap. CDR3 size: 17 residues. Germline CDR1 reads SGHTA; CDR2 reads FQGNSA. The CDR3 bases are TGTGCCAGCAGCTTAAGGGGGGGCGCTTTCTCTGGAAACACCATATATTTT. This encodes CASSLRGGAFSGNTIYF.

The sample holds a few counts of this clonotype. This chain connects TRBV7-3 to TRBJ2-6; 8 bases agree with TRBD1. CDR1 and CDR2 (germline): SGHTA, FQGTGA. This CDR3 comprises 19 residues. V dropped 1 base and J dropped 1; count of bases not matched to a gene: 9. For the CDR3, the DNA is TGTGCCAGCAGCTTAAGCGCTACGCAGGGGGCATCTGGGGCCAACGTCCTGACTTTC. As protein: CASSLSATQGASGANVLTF.